The 27 T cell receptor beta chains listed next were all sequenced from one sample in a study of shared clonotypes between healthy human individuals. Sequenced by immunoSEQ multiplex PCR; TCRdb stores in-frame clones only, minus some. This sample has approximately 2.3 million clones, with approximately 95% found just once. Specimen: naive CD4+ T cells from PBMCs. Sample subset: CD45RA+ positively selected. Source of these receptors: a young man in good health. Some clones in this sample may be carry-over from other donors' samples.

The rearrangement links TRBV7-3 to TRBJ2-1; 14 bases are a match to TRBD2. V was pared by 4 bases and J by 8 bases, with 7 bases of the junction left unmatched. The CDR3 consists of 16 residues. CDR1 is SGHTA and CDR2 is FQGTGA in the germline V gene. DNA of the CDR3: TGTGCCAGCAGCTCAGGGACTAGCGGGAGTCTGGATGAGCAGTTCTTC. This sequence encodes CASSSGTSGSLDEQFF.

The chain couples TRBV18 to TRBJ2-1, with 10 nucleotides matching TRBD2. Germline V gene data show CDR1 as KGHSH and CDR2 as LQKENI. The CDR3 loop spans 16 amino acids. Trimming removed 3 bases from V and 9 bases from J; junction bases left unmatched: 11. This CDR3 is CASSPGMVAGGSEQFF. The CDR3 region has the DNA TGTGCCAGCTCACCCGGGATGGTAGCGGGAGGCAGTGAGCAGTTCTTC.

The J gene is TRBJ2-1, the V gene TRBV29-1; maybe TRBD2 (7 bases). V was pared by 8 bases and J by 2 bases, with 22 bases between. The germline V gene encodes CDR1 SQVTM and CDR2 ANQGSEA. The CDR3 covers 16 residues. Here the CDR3 DNA reads TGCAGCACCATGGAGGCGGGGGCTCCCACCTACAATGAGCAGTTCTTC. Protein product: CSTMEAGAPTYNEQFF.

The CDR3 DNA reads TGTGCCAGCAGTTTTGGAGGGAGTTTTAATGGCTACACCTTC. It codes for CASSFGGSFNGYTF. This rearrangement joins TRBV28 to TRBJ1-2; no clear D. The CDR3 covers 14 residues. The ends were cut back, 3 bases at V and 6 bases at J, with 14 bases in the middle. Germline V CDR1 and CDR2: MDHEN, SYDVKM.

The chain combines TRBV4-2 with TRBJ1-5; weak D call: TRBD1 (5 bases). The germline V gene has CDR1 LGHNA and CDR2 YNFKEQ. The CDR3 sequence is 15 residues long. V was shortened by 0 bases and J by 10 bases, with 16 bases between the two germline ends. CDR3: CASSQEDGQGRPQHF. In nucleotides, the CDR3 is TGTGCCAGCAGCCAAGAGGATGGGCAGGGTCGTCCCCAGCATTTT.

This rearrangement joins TRBV4-3 to TRBJ2-1; TRBD2 aligns across 8 bases. There are 16 residues in the CDR3. The trim removed 1 base at V and 8 bases at J, leaving 10 bases unmatched. Looked up from germline, CDR1 is LGHNA and CDR2 is YSLEER. The DNA for the CDR3 is TGCGCCAGCAGCCAAGGGTCGCCGGGAGGGGTCGATGAGCAGTTCTTC. This encodes CASSQGSPGGVDEQFF.

V usage is TRBV9 and J usage is TRBJ2-3, with TRBD2 identical over 7 bases. CDR3 size: 15 residues. V lost 4 bases and J lost 0; bases outside the gene matches: 5. Germline V CDR1 and CDR2: SGDLS, YYNGEE. The CDR3 reads CASSLREGSTDTQYF. CDR3 bases: TGTGCCAGCAGCCTTAGGGAGGGCAGCACAGATACGCAGTATTTT.

The chain joins TRBV7-9 to TRBJ1-4, with D possibly being TRBD1 (5 bases). This CDR3 comprises 16 residues. The germline gives CDR1 SEHNR, CDR2 FQNEAQ (reference sequence). Deletions cut 7 bases from V and 5 bases from J, with 20 bases between. Here the CDR3 reads CASTPSGGRVNEKLFF. As DNA, the CDR3 is TGTGCCAGCACCCCCAGTGGGGGGAGGGTAAATGAAAAACTGTTTTTT.

This clone was detected a few times. The chain recombines TRBV27 with TRBJ1-1; D might be TRBD1 (6 bases). Looked up from germline, CDR1 is MNHEY and CDR2 is SMNVEV (reference sequence). The CDR3 is made up of 15 amino acids. The V and J ends lost 3 bases and 1 base respectively, with 12 bases between them. In nucleotides, the CDR3 is TGTGCCAGCAGTTTGAACAGGGAAGGGAACACTGAAGCTTTCTTT. It codes for CASSLNREGNTEAFF.

J is TRBJ1-1 and V is TRBV28; D may be TRBD1 (5 bases). The CDR3 consists of 16 residues. Germline CDR1 and CDR2: MDHEN and SYDVKM. V was cut by 7 bases and J by 8 bases, with 26 bases left in between. Written as DNA, the CDR3 is TGTGCCAGCAAAATCGGAGGGCAGGGCCGAATTAAAGAAGCTTTCTTT. It encodes CASKIGGQGRIKEAFF. The variable domain in full, completed from reference TRBV28 and TRBJ1-1, reads DVKVTQSSRYLVKRTGEKVFLECVQDMDHENMFWYRQDPGLGLRLIYFSYDVKMKEKGDIPEGYSVSREKKERFSLILESASTNQTSMYLCASKIGGQGRIKEAFFGQGTRLTVV.

The chain combines TRBV2 with TRBJ2-1; TRBD1 matches at 7 bases. CDR1 SNHLY and CDR2 FYNNEI come from the germline V gene. V dropped 8 bases and J dropped 3; count of bases not matched to a gene: 7. This CDR3 comprises 14 residues. The CDR3 protein is CASAPGQSYNEQFF. The CDR3, as DNA: TGTGCCAGCGCCCCGGGACAGAGCTACAATGAGCAGTTCTTC.

The V call is TRBV7-3, the J call TRBJ2-1; D is tentatively TRBD1 or TRBD2 (5 bases each). The length of the CDR3 is 13 residues. Trimming removed 3 bases from V and 6 bases from J, with 9 bases in between. Germline lookup yields CDR1 SGHTA and CDR2 FQGTGA. DNA for the CDR3: TGTGCCAGCAGCTTCGGGGCCCGCAATGAGCAGTTCTTC. This encodes CASSFGARNEQFF.

The V and J genes are TRBV25-1 and TRBJ2-5; 7 nucleotides match TRBD2. V lost 8 bases, J lost 1 base, and 4 bases stayed unmatched. The CDR3 is made up of 13 amino acids. Germline CDR1 reads MGHDK; CDR2 reads SYGVNS. The CDR3 DNA follows: TGTGCCAGCGGGGAGGGCCCCCAAGAGACCCAGTACTTC. Its protein product is CASGEGPQETQYF.

The V call is TRBV27, the J call TRBJ2-2, with D possibly being TRBD2 (6 bases). The germline gives CDR1 MNHEY, CDR2 SMNVEV (reference sequence). V was cut by 9 bases and J by 5 bases, with 28 bases left in between. The CDR3 is 18 amino acids. Here the CDR3 reads CASLKFSGALRGTGELFF. CDR3 sequence (DNA): TGTGCCAGTTTAAAGTTTAGCGGCGCGCTTCGAGGGACCGGGGAGCTGTTTTTT.

The rearrangement uses TRBV7-3 and TRBJ2-2, with D unresolved. The germline V gene has CDR1 SGHTA and CDR2 FQGTGA. The CDR3 runs 13 residues. Trimming took 3 bases from V and 4 from J, leaving 6 bases between them. The CDR3 nucleotides are TGTGCCAGCAGCTTTTCCGGCACCGGGGAGCTGTTTTTT. Encoded protein: CASSFSGTGELFF.

The J gene is TRBJ2-5, the V gene TRBV5-1; D perhaps matches TRBD1 (6 bases). Germline V gives CDR1 SGHRS, CDR2 YFSETQ. The CDR3 sequence is 14 residues long. The V end was cut by 1 base, the J end by 5 bases, with 12 bases between. CDR3 DNA sequence: TGCGCCAGCAGCTTGACCCCAGGGGTCGAGACCCAGTACTTC. Translated: CASSLTPGVETQYF.

V gene TRBV2 combines with J gene TRBJ2-2; 8 positions match TRBD1. Germline V gives CDR1 SNHLY, CDR2 FYNNEI. The trim removed 0 bases at V and 5 bases at J, leaving 5 bases unmatched. The CDR3 is 16 amino acids. The CDR3 is CASSEASGGPTGELFF. CDR3 in DNA: TGTGCCAGCAGTGAAGCGTCAGGGGGCCCGACCGGGGAGCTGTTTTTT.

The chain carries TRBV6-5 and TRBJ2-1; D could derive from TRBD1 or TRBD2 (6 bases each). The CDR3 consists of 15 residues. V was shortened by 5 bases and J by 8 bases, with 19 bases between the two germline ends. Germline V lookup: CDR1 MNHEY, CDR2 SVGAGI. In nucleotides, the CDR3 is TGTGCCAGCAGTAATCGGGGGCACATGAGCGATGAGCAGTTCTTC. Translated, it gives CASSNRGHMSDEQFF.

The J gene is TRBJ1-2, the V gene TRBV7-9, with D unclear. V lost 1 base and J 0 bases, leaving 12 bases between the germline ends. The CDR3 contains 16 residues. Germline lookup yields CDR1 SEHNR and CDR2 FQNEAQ (reference sequence). The CDR3 reads CASSLGRTEANYGYTF. In nucleotides, the CDR3 is TGTGCCAGCAGCTTAGGAAGGACGGAAGCTAACTATGGCTACACCTTC. Drawing the rest from reference TRBV7-9 and TRBJ1-2, the complete variable domain is DTGVSQNPRHKITKRGQNVTFRCDPISEHNRLYWYRQTLGQGPEFLTYFQNEAQLEKSRLLSDRFSAERPKGSFSTLEIQRTEQGDSAMYLCASSLGRTEANYGYTFGSGTRLTVV.

The V and J genes are TRBV6-5 and TRBJ2-3; D remains ambiguous. This CDR3 has 13 residues. V lost 7 bases, J lost 6 bases, and 14 bases lay in between. Germline V CDR1 and CDR2: MNHEY, SVGAGI. The chain's CDR3 is CASISGGWDTQYF. The CDR3 DNA reads as TGTGCCAGCATCTCCGGTGGATGGGATACGCAGTATTTT.

Comment on this clone: The same CDR3 is also encoded by other DNA sequences in this sample. The chain employs TRBV29-1 and TRBJ1-1, with TRBD1 identical over 9 bases. This CDR3 is 13 amino acids long. Germline values: CDR1 SQVTM, CDR2 ANQGSEA. V shed 4 bases, J shed 5 bases, and the junction held 5 bases outside the gene matches. CDR3 sequence (DNA): TGCAGCGTTGCCGACAGGGGGTATACTGAAGCTTTCTTT. This encodes CSVADRGYTEAFF.

The count of this clone is one. The gene calls are TRBV2 and TRBJ2-2; perhaps TRBD1 as D (5 bases). Germline-derived CDR1 and CDR2 are SNHLY and FYNNEI. CDR3 length equals 16 residues. V dropped 4 bases and J dropped 0 bases, with 12 bases sitting between them. The CDR3 protein is CASSALGPANTGELFF. The CDR3 nucleotides read TGTGCCAGCAGTGCATTGGGGCCGGCGAACACCGGGGAGCTGTTTTTT.

The chain uses TRBV6-6 and TRBJ1-5; no clear D gene. There are 16 residues in the CDR3. Trimming took 5 bases from V and 2 from J, leaving 16 bases between them. Germline V CDR1 and CDR2: MNHNY, SVGAGI (reference sequence). CDR3 amino acids: CASSGKGQVGNQPQHF. The CDR3 DNA sequence: TGTGCCAGCAGTGGGAAAGGGCAAGTAGGCAATCAGCCCCAGCATTTT.

The chain recombines TRBV28 with TRBJ1-4; no firm D call. This CDR3 comprises 12 residues. V was trimmed by 8 bases and J by 4 bases, leaving 8 bases between them. Germline V gene data show CDR1 as MDHEN and CDR2 as SYDVKM. CDR3 nucleotides: TGTGCCAGCTCCTCGGGTAATGAAAAACTGTTTTTT. Its protein is CASSSGNEKLFF.

The rearrangement links TRBV7-2 to TRBJ2-3, with 8 bases identical to TRBD1. The germline gives CDR1 SGHTA, CDR2 FQGNSA. This CDR3 is 16 amino acids long. The V and J ends lost 7 bases and 5 bases, in that order; junction bases with no gene match: 14. In DNA form, the CDR3 reads TGTGCCAGCACCTCAGCTAGGACAGGGTTAAGAGATACGCAGTATTTT. It encodes CASTSARTGLRDTQYF.

In this sample, this clone turned up a few times. This chain uses TRBV27 with TRBJ1-1, with D maybe TRBD1 (6 bases). This CDR3 comprises 13 residues. V dropped 0 bases and J dropped 8 bases, with 10 bases sitting between them. Germline V gene lookup returns CDR1 MNHEY and CDR2 SMNVEV (reference sequence). In nucleotides, the CDR3 is TGTGCCAGCAGTTTATCGAGGGGGGTCGAAGCTTTCTTT. Translation: CASSLSRGVEAFF.

The chain links TRBV19 to TRBJ1-2; the match to TRBD1 covers 8 bases. CDR1 and CDR2 (germline): LNHDA, SQIVND (reference sequence). This CDR3 contains 14 residues. Trimming at V came to 9 bases and at J to 5 bases, leaving 11 bases not matched to a gene. CDR3 region: CASTTGGLGYGYTF. Written as DNA, the CDR3 is TGTGCCAGCACAACAGGGGGATTAGGATATGGCTACACCTTC.